This T cell receptor (beta chain) was recovered during a study of post-analysis software for immune sequencing data (dated by TCRdb to about 2015). For the wider study: Recorded disease courses included relapsing-remitting, secondary progressive and progressive-relapsing multiple sclerosis, with some patients lacking subtype annotation. The patient repertoires were set against about 12 previously published healthy control repertoires from donors whose ages ranged from roughly 6 to 26 years. A subset of samples was prepared in parallel using single-end sample barcoding, then pooled and co-amplified after Illumina adapter ligation.

The library came from PCR. Sequencing took place on an Illumina HiSeq 2500. To reduce PCR and sequencing biases, unique molecular identifiers were incorporated into the TCR beta cDNA libraries. Every 1 to 10 million input T cells yielded roughly 500,000 cDNA molecules, meaning each molecule approximated one T cell. The patient libraries were prepared and sequenced with the same protocol used for the earlier healthy control dataset. Within a given batch, samples were prepared together, multiplexed and sequenced on the same HiSeq lane. The authors' analysis ran thus. Raw barcoded reads were processed with MIGEC, discarding single-read molecular identifier groups before consensus assembly and CDR3 extraction. Clonotype tables were post-analysed with VDJtools, normalizing diversity by down-sampling all datasets to the smallest sample size. To correct batch-related cross-sample contamination, repertoire overlap clustering matched CDR3 amino acid sequences but not nucleotide sequences. TCRdb itself trimmed the public reads at Q25 with fastp, ran MiXCR and retained productive beta chains. Under each unique CDR3 protein, matching rows form one entry showing the most common genes and DNA. The authors' filters were not applied to this entry. The sample table contains roughly 570,000 distinct CDR3 sequences; only one count was recorded for roughly 34% of them. The ten largest clonotypes hold about 6% of the sample.

What the study reported, not specific to this receptor: Patients showed significantly higher frequencies than controls for a handful of TRBV segments, among them TRBV5-6, TRBV5-1 and TRBV20-1. Direct clustering with F measure showed strong co-clustering of samples prepared in the same batch, prompting a batch-effect correction. The multiple sclerosis patient group was slightly younger than the control group. Multiple sclerosis patients had significantly lower normalized Chao1 diversity than controls, a result that suggests substantial peripheral T-cell clonal expansion.

Comment on this clonotype: This receptor's antigen is unknown. Base qualities are missing; no much larger clone stands one base away.

To demonstrate the VDJtools post-analysis software, the study profiled TCR beta repertoires from the peripheral blood of 13 young patients with multiple sclerosis. Multiple sclerosis patients were children and adolescents aged about 6 to 16 years. The trim is 3 bases for V and 6 bases for J, with a gap of 6 bases between the germline ends. CDR1 and CDR2 are drawn from the germline V gene (reference sequence): DFQATT, SNEGSKA. The CDR3 spans 11 residues, from the cysteine through the phenylalanine. Solely the CDR3 DNA is kept, with 33 bases framed from the first base. Specimen: blood. Recombination joined TRBV20-1 with TRBJ1-5, and the D gene may be TRBD1, 5 bases matching. The sequence derives from a girl aged 2-17 years with multiple sclerosis. The DNA sequence is as follows: TGCAGTGCTAGGGGGGGTCAGCCCCAGCATTTT. The encoded protein is CSARGGQPQHF.